The clone carrying this TCR beta chain showed up just a few times. Its target is unknown. The same CDR3 can be traced to other DNA sequences in this sample. Profiled with immunoSEQ multiplex PCR; TCRdb holds only in-frame clones, not every one. This sample has about 490,000 clones; 70% to 85% occur once, and the top ten carry about an eighth. All the donors were Caucasian adults who lived in Nashville, Tennessee. These data belong to a study of shared clonotypes between healthy human individuals. General study results and limits: Among donors, sharing of clonotypes was expected to be affected by sequencing depth.

Between the trimmed V and J ends, which lost 0 bases and 5 bases, there was a span of 17 bases. CDR3 size: 17 residues. Germline V lookup: CDR1 ENHRY, CDR2 SYGVKD. The sequenced sample was PBMCs. The receptor was derived from a woman aged 40-49 years in good health. Some clones in this sample may be carry-over from other donors' samples. The chain employs TRBV10-3 and TRBJ1-5; tentatively, D is TRBD1 (5 bases). DNA for the CDR3: TGTGCCATCAGTGAGTCGGGGGTAGGGGCCATGGATCAGCCCCAGCATTTT. It specifies CAISESGVGAMDQPQHF.